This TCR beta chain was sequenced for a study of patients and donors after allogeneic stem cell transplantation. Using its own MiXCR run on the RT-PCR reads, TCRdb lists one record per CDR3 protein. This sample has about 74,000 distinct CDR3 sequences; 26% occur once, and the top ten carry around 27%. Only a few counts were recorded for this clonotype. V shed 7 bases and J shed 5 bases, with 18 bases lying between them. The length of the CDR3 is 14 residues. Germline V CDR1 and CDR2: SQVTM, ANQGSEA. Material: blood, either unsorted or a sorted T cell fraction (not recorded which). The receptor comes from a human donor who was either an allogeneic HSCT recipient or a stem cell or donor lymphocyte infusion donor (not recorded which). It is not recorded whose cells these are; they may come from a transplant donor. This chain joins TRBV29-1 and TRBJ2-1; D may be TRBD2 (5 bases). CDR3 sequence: CSARTQISNNEQFF. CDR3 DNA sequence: TGCAGCGCCAGGACTCAAATCAGCAACAATGAGCAGTTCTTC.